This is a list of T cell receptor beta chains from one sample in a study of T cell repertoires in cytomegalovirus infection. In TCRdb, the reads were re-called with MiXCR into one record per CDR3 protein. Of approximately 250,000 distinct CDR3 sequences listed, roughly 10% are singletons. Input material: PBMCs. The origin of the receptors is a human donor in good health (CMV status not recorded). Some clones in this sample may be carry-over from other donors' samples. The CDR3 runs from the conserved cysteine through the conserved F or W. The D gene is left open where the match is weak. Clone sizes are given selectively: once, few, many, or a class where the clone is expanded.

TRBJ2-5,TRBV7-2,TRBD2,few,CASSPGGREETQYF,TGTGCCAGCAGCCCTGGCGGGAGGGAAGAGACCCAGTACTTC
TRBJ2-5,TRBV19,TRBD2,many,CASSIRVAIGGAKETQYF,TGTGCCAGTAGTATACGAGTAGCTATCGGGGGGGCGAAAGAGACCCAGTACTTC
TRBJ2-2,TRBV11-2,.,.,CASSLDRELFF,TGTGCCAGCAGCTTAGATCGGGAGCTGTTTTTT
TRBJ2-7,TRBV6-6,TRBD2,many,CASSLSGKSSYEQYF,TGTGCCAGCAGCTTAAGCGGGAAGAGCTCCTACGAGCAGTACTTC
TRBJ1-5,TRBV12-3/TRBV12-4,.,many,CASSWVIGSEGQGQPQHF,TGTGCCAGCAGTTGGGTTATAGGCAGCGAAGGCCAAGGACAGCCCCAGCATTTT
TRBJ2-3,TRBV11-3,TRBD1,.,CASSFATGNTQYF,TGTGCCAGCAGCTTTGCGACAGGGAATACGCAGTATTTT
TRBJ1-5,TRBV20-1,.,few,CSARGDTSNQPQHF,TGCAGTGCTAGGGGTGACACTAGCAATCAGCCCCAGCATTTT
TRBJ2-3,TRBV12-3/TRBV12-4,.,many,CASSSQITDTQYF,TGTGCCAGCAGTTCGCAGATCACAGATACGCAGTATTTT
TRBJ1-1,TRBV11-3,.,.,CASSSSMVNTEAFF,TGTGCCAGCAGCTCCTCAATGGTGAACACTGAAGCTTTCTTT
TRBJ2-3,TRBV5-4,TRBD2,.,CASSLAGLAIGTDTQYF,TGTGCCAGCAGCTTGGCCGGACTAGCGATAGGCACAGATACGCAGTATTTT
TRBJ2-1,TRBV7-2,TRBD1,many,CASSPGQAPSNEQFF,TGTGCCAGCAGCCCGGGACAGGCCCCCTCCAATGAGCAGTTCTTC
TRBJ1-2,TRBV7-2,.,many,CASSLDPWDGYTF,TGTGCCAGCAGCTTAGACCCCTGGGATGGCTACACCTTC
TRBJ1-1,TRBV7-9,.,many,CASSVRADRMGTEAFF,TGTGCCAGCAGCGTCCGTGCAGATCGGATGGGTACTGAAGCTTTCTTT
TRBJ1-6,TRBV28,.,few,CASKLQGSNSPLHF,TGTGCCAGCAAATTACAGGGAAGCAATTCACCCCTCCACTTT
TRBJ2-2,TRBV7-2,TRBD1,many,CASSLGTGGSGELFF,TGTGCCAGCAGCCTGGGAACAGGGGGCTCCGGGGAGCTGTTTTTT
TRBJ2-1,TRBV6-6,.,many,CASSIPGGSHNEQFF,TGTGCCAGCAGTATACCCGGGGGTAGCCACAATGAGCAGTTCTTC
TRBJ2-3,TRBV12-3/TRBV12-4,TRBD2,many,CASRPIAGGLFTDTQYF,TGTGCCAGCAGACCGATAGCGGGGGGCCTCTTCACAGATACGCAGTATTTT
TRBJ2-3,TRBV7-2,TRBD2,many,CASSLRTSGTFGADTQYF,TGTGCCAGCAGCTTAAGGACTAGCGGGACCTTCGGGGCAGATACGCAGTATTTT
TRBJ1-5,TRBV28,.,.,CASSAPDRARQPQHF,TGTGCCAGCAGTGCACCTGACAGAGCCCGGCAGCCCCAGCATTTT
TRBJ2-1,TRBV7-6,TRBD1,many,CASSSAGGGQGAYEQFF,TGTGCCAGCAGCTCAGCCGGGGGGGGACAGGGGGCGTATGAGCAGTTCTTC
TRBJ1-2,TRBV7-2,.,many,CASSLGVGEYGYTF,TGTGCCAGCAGCTTAGGAGTCGGGGAATATGGCTACACCTTC
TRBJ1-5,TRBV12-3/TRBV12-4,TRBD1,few,CASSLALGQQSNQPQHF,TGTGCCAGCAGTTTAGCTTTGGGACAGCAGAGCAATCAGCCCCAGCATTTT
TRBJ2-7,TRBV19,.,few,CASRDLYEQYF,TGTGCCAGTAGGGACCTTTACGAGCAGTACTTC
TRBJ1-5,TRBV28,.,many,CASSYRRGTHQPQHF,TGTGCCAGCAGTTACAGACGGGGGACCCATCAGCCCCAGCATTTT
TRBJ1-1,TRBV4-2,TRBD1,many,CASSQEPTGDTEAFF,TGTGCCAGCAGCCAAGAGCCGACAGGGGACACTGAAGCTTTCTTT
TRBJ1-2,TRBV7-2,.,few,CASSLRGAYGYTF,TGTGCCAGCAGCTTACGAGGGGCCTATGGCTACACCTTC
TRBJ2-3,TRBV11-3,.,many,CASSFSGGATDTQYF,TGTGCCAGCAGCTTCAGTGGGGGGGCCACAGATACGCAGTATTTT
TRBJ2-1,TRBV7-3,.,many,CASSLYNNEQFF,TGTGCCAGCAGCTTATATAACAATGAGCAGTTCTTC
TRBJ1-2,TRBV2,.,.,CASSEADRSGGYTF,TGTGCCAGCAGTGAGGCAGACAGGTCGGGTGGCTACACCTTC
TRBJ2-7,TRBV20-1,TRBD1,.,CSAVRRDRPYEQYF,TGCAGTGCTGTTCGCCGGGACAGACCCTACGAGCAGTACTTC
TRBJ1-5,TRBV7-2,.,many,CASSNDRTNQPQHF,TGTGCCAGCAGCAATGACAGGACCAATCAGCCCCAGCATTTT
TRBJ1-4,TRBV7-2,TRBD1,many,CASSLADRLDEKLFF,TGTGCCAGCAGCTTAGCGGACAGGCTAGATGAAAAACTGTTTTTT
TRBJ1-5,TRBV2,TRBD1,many,CASSEQGVASNQPQHF,TGTGCCAGCAGTGAACAGGGGGTGGCGAGCAATCAGCCCCAGCATTTT
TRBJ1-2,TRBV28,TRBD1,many,CASRAGGGGATNYGYTF,TGTGCCAGCAGGGCAGGGGGGGGAGGGGCGACTAACTATGGCTACACCTTC
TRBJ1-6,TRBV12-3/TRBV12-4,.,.,CASRPPHDNSPLHF,TGTGCCAGCAGACCCCCCCACGACAATTCACCCCTCCACTTT
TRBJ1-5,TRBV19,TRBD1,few,CATQDRGGQPQHF,TGTGCCACCCAAGACAGGGGTGGCCAGCCCCAGCATTTT
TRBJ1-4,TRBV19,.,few,CASSIHGTTNEKLFF,TGTGCCAGTAGTATCCACGGGACTACTAATGAAAAACTGTTTTTT
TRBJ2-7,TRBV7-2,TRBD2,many,CASSSTSGGYEQYF,TGTGCCAGCAGCTCTACTAGCGGGGGTTACGAGCAGTACTTC
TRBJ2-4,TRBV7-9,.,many,CASSFDHFGGNIQYF,TGTGCCAGCAGCTTCGATCACTTCGGGGGAAACATTCAGTACTTC
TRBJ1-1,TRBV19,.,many,CASTLTQGGLNTEAFF,TGTGCCAGTACCCTTACACAGGGAGGGTTGAACACTGAAGCTTTCTTT
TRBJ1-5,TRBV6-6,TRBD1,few,CASQGVGPQHF,TGTGCCAGTCAGGGGGTCGGGCCCCAGCATTTT
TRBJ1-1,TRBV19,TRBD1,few,CASTDRGNTEAFF,TGTGCCAGTACCGACAGGGGGAACACTGAAGCTTTCTTT
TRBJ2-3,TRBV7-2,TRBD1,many,CASSSTGGNTDTQYF,TGTGCCAGCAGCTCTACAGGGGGCAACACAGATACGCAGTATTTT
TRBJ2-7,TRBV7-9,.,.,CASSLLGRNYEQYF,TGTGCCAGCAGCTTATTAGGGAGGAACTACGAGCAGTACTTC